This passage covers 25 T cell receptor beta chains from one sample sequenced in a study of cytomegalovirus exposure and HLA in healthy donors (dated by TCRdb to 2016 to 2017). Receptor amplification or capture employed the immunoSEQ multiplex PCR assay. The multiplex PCR relied on a mix of 60 forward primers for TCR Vbeta segments and 13 reverse primers for TCR Jbeta segments. TCRdb obtained this table from immuneACCESS and retained in-frame rearrangements with V and J assigned. These tables miss some clones; where compared with another copy, unresolved V genes account for less than half of the shortfall, and the remainder is unexplained. Across this sample there are approximately 180,000 clones, with 75% to 85% seen only once. The leading ten clones occupy roughly 1.4% of the sample. Sequenced: PBMCs. All receptors come from a woman in her 30s in good health and CMV-seropositive.

The rearrangement links TRBV27 to TRBJ2-7; TRBD1 aligns across 8 bases. V lost 10 bases and J lost 5; bases outside the gene matches: 10. CDR1 and CDR2 (germline): MNHEY, SMNVEV (reference sequence). This CDR3 is 13 amino acids long. The CDR3 reads CATSRQGPHEQYF. For the CDR3, the DNA is TGTGCCACCTCGAGACAGGGGCCCCACGAGCAGTACTTC.

V usage is TRBV11-2 and J usage is TRBJ1-2; the match to TRBD1 covers 7 bases. V trimming: 2 bases; J trimming: 4 bases; junction bases outside the gene matches: 10. CDR3 length equals 16 residues. The germline V gene has CDR1 SGHAT and CDR2 FQNNGV. DNA of the CDR3: TGTGCCAGCAGCTTACTCCCGACAGGGTTAACCTATGGCTACACCTTC. Translating it yields CASSLLPTGLTYGYTF.

This clone was counted between two and nine times. The J gene is TRBJ1-5, the V gene TRBV6-5, with D perhaps TRBD1 (5 bases). Between the trimmed V and J ends, which lost 6 bases and 7 bases, there was a span of 13 bases. The CDR3 spans 13 residues. Germline V gene data show CDR1 as MNHEY and CDR2 as SVGAGI. This CDR3 reads CASRQGARQPQHF. The CDR3 coding sequence is TGTGCCAGCAGGCAGGGCGCCAGACAGCCCCAGCATTTT.

This clone showed up just once. The gene calls are TRBV6-4 and TRBJ1-1, with D tentatively TRBD1 (6 bases). Germline V lookup: CDR1 MRHNA, CDR2 SNTAGT. Between the trimmed V and J ends, which lost 8 bases and 4 bases, there was a span of 17 bases. The CDR3 spans 14 residues. DNA of the CDR3: TGTGCCAGCCTTGTAAATCAGGGGAGCACTGAAGCTTTCTTT. Protein: CASLVNQGSTEAFF.

This chain connects TRBV27 to TRBJ1-2; D remains unclear. The germline gives CDR1 MNHEY, CDR2 SMNVEV (reference sequence). This CDR3 spans 14 amino acids. Trimming pared 5 bases from V and 4 bases from J, leaving 14 bases between. The DNA of the CDR3 is TGTGCCAGCAGTGCCGCCCGTGGCACCTATGGCTACACCTTC. It codes for CASSAARGTYGYTF.

This clone was observed a single time. The chain employs TRBV9 and TRBJ2-3; D may be TRBD1 (6 bases). The germline V gene has CDR1 SGDLS and CDR2 YYNGEE. This CDR3 is built from 16 residues. The V gene lost 0 bases and the J gene lost 3 bases, with 14 bases spanning the gap. CDR3 in amino acids: CASSVGSGVTTDTQYF. In nucleotides, the CDR3 is TGTGCCAGCAGCGTAGGTTCAGGGGTGACGACAGATACGCAGTATTTT.

The chain uses TRBV7-9 and TRBJ2-7, with D unclear. The CDR3 is made up of 14 amino acids. Trimming cost V 5 bases and J 5 bases, with 16 bases left between them. Looked up from germline, CDR1 is SEHNR and CDR2 is FQNEAQ (reference sequence). The CDR3: CASSQIATWHEQYF. CDR3 nucleotides: TGTGCCAGCAGCCAGATAGCCACCTGGCACGAGCAGTACTTC.

Notes on this clone: This CDR3 is also generated by other DNA sequences in the sample. This chain joins TRBV6-5 and TRBJ2-7; 7 nucleotides agree with TRBD2. From germline, CDR1 is MNHEY and CDR2 SVGAGI. The CDR3 length is 12 residues. The V gene end was trimmed by 2 bases and the J gene end by 6 bases; junction bases not matched to a gene: 1. CDR3 region: CASSYGGSEQYF. CDR3 in DNA: TGTGCCAGCAGTTACGGCGGGAGCGAGCAGTACTTC.

The rearrangement links TRBV7-8 to TRBJ2-1, with 7 bases aligning to TRBD1. CDR3 length: 15 amino acids. J was trimmed by 7 bases and V by 5 bases; bases with no gene match: 11. Germline V lookup: CDR1 SGHVS, CDR2 FQNEAQ. The CDR3 DNA sequence: TGTGCCAGCAGCGCTCGACAGGGACCGACGAATGAGCAGTTCTTC. It translates to CASSARQGPTNEQFF.

This chain's CDR3 is CASSWDLAGGGEKLFF. CDR3 nucleotide sequence: TGCGCCAGCAGCTGGGACCTTGCTGGCGGGGGGGAAAAACTGTTTTTT. The chain uses TRBV5-1 and TRBJ1-4; D perhaps matches TRBD1 (5 bases). Germline V CDR1 and CDR2: SGHRS, YFSETQ. The CDR3 is 16 residues long. V lost 3 bases and J 8 bases, leaving 20 bases between the germline ends. Variable domain in full (rest from reference TRBV5-1 and TRBJ1-4): KAGVTQTPRYLIKTRGQQVTLSCSPISGHRSVSWYQQTPGQGLQFLFEYFSETQRNKGNFPGRFSGRQFSNSRSEMNVSTLELGDSALYLCASSWDLAGGGEKLFFGSGTQLSVL.

This clone appeared a few times. V gene TRBV6-1 combines with J gene TRBJ1-2, with 9 bases identical to TRBD1. Germline V gene lookup returns CDR1 MNHNS and CDR2 SASEGT. V was pared by 4 bases and J by 2 bases, with 2 bases of the junction left unmatched. The CDR3 contains 14 residues. The CDR3: CASSGTGVNYGYTF. For the CDR3, the DNA is TGTGCCAGCAGTGGGACAGGGGTAAACTATGGCTACACCTTC.

The chain has TRBV27 and TRBJ1-2; unclear D gene. The germline V gene has CDR1 MNHEY and CDR2 SMNVEV (reference sequence). The CDR3 has 14 amino acids. Trimming shortened V by 2 bases and J by 0 bases, and 7 bases separated the two germline ends. The CDR3 loop reads CASSLMAANYGYTF. As DNA, the CDR3 is TGTGCCAGCAGTTTAATGGCAGCTAACTATGGCTACACCTTC.

The chain couples TRBV7-9 to TRBJ2-1; tentative D call: TRBD2 (6 bases). V lost 5 bases and J 2 bases, leaving 13 bases between the germline ends. Germline V gene lookup returns CDR1 SEHNR and CDR2 FQNEAQ (reference sequence). The CDR3 covers 15 residues. CDR3 nucleotides: TGTGCCAGCAGCCCGCTAGCGAATCCCTACAATGAGCAGTTCTTC. It specifies CASSPLANPYNEQFF.

This chain links TRBV7-3 with TRBJ2-1, with 10 bases aligning to TRBD2. The CDR3 spans 16 residues. Per the germline V gene, CDR1 is SGHTA and CDR2 is FQGTGA. J was trimmed by 9 bases and V by 5 bases; bases with no gene match: 13. CDR3 sequence reads: CASSASSGSVRGEQFF. The CDR3 nucleotides are TGTGCCAGCAGCGCCTCTAGCGGGAGTGTTAGAGGTGAGCAGTTCTTC.

The chain is built from TRBV10-3 and TRBJ2-7; the match to TRBD1 covers 7 bases. The V and J ends lost 3 bases and 2 bases, in that order; junction bases with no gene match: 10. Germline CDR1 reads ENHRY; CDR2 reads SYGVKD. The CDR3 length is 16 residues. This CDR3 reads CAISDVGQGDPYEQYF. The CDR3 region has the DNA TGTGCCATCAGTGACGTCGGTCAGGGGGACCCCTACGAGCAGTACTTC.

The chain combines TRBV7-8 with TRBJ2-7; possibly TRBD1 for D (6 bases). CDR1 SGHVS and CDR2 FQNEAQ come from the germline V gene. The CDR3 spans 15 residues. The V gene lost 1 base and the J gene lost 5 bases, with 15 bases spanning the gap. The CDR3 DNA follows: TGTGCCAGCAGCTTAGTGGTGACAGGCCACAACGAGCAGTACTTC. Its protein product is CASSLVVTGHNEQYF.

The chain is built from TRBV28 and TRBJ2-1; TRBD2 is a possible D gene (6 bases). Germline CDR1 MDHEN, CDR2 SYDVKM. V lost 3 bases and J lost 10, with 16 bases in between. This CDR3 contains 14 residues. The CDR3 loop reads CASSLTRVASEQFF. DNA of the CDR3: TGTGCCAGCAGTTTGACTAGGGTAGCATCGGAGCAGTTCTTC.

This rearrangement joins TRBV18 to TRBJ1-4, with D tentatively TRBD1 (6 bases). This CDR3 comprises 14 residues. Germline-derived CDR1 and CDR2 are KGHSH and LQKENI. Trimming removed 3 bases at V and 8 bases at J, with 13 bases between. CDR3 nucleotides: TGTGCCAGCTCACCGGGGGGGGCTGGAGAAAAACTGTTTTTT. Its protein product is CASSPGGAGEKLFF. The full variable domain, in which reference TRBV18 and TRBJ1-4 provide the parts outside the CDR3, is NAGVMQNPRHLVRRRGQEARLRCSPMKGHSHVYWYRQLPEEGLKFMVYLQKENIIDESGMPKERFSAEFPKEGPSILRIQQVVRGDSAAYFCASSPGGAGEKLFFGSGTQLSVL.

This chain uses TRBV18 with TRBJ1-2; 7 nucleotides line up with TRBD1. V dropped 8 bases and J dropped 3; count of bases not matched to a gene: 0. The CDR3 extends over 11 amino acids. Germline lookup yields CDR1 KGHSH and CDR2 LQKENI. The chain's CDR3 is CASQGDYGYTF. The CDR3, as DNA: TGTGCCAGCCAGGGGGACTATGGCTACACCTTC. Together with reference TRBV18 and TRBJ1-2, the CDR3 gives the full variable domain: NAGVMQNPRHLVRRRGQEARLRCSPMKGHSHVYWYRQLPEEGLKFMVYLQKENIIDESGMPKERFSAEFPKEGPSILRIQQVVRGDSAAYFCASQGDYGYTFGSGTRLTVV.

The chain recombines TRBV6-5 with TRBJ1-1; the match to TRBD1 covers 7 bases. The germline gives CDR1 MNHEY, CDR2 SVGAGI. J was trimmed by 4 bases and V by 6 bases; bases with no gene match: 8. There are 14 residues in the CDR3. This CDR3 is CASRDGQGGTEAFF. CDR3 nucleotide sequence: TGTGCCAGCAGGGACGGGCAGGGGGGCACTGAAGCTTTCTTT.

The V gene is TRBV5-1, the J gene TRBJ2-7; 10 nucleotides match TRBD1. J lost 7 bases, V lost 4 bases, and 11 bases had no gene match. CDR1 is SGHRS, CDR2 YFSETQ, per germline. The CDR3 loop spans 15 amino acids. The CDR3 protein is CASSPLTGGSGEQYF. CDR3 DNA: TGCGCCAGCAGCCCCTTGACAGGGGGCTCGGGAGAGCAGTACTTC.

The chain is built from TRBV11-2 and TRBJ1-4, with D uncertain. CDR3 length: 14 amino acids. V gave up 3 bases and J gave up 8 bases, with 13 bases separating them. The V gene's germline CDR1 is SGHAT and CDR2 FQNNGV. The CDR3 DNA follows: TGTGCCAGCAGCTTTAACCCCCGAGAGGAAAAACTGTTTTTT. Translated: CASSFNPREEKLFF.

The chain uses TRBV6-6 and TRBJ2-7; 7 bases fit TRBD2. The CDR3 extends over 14 amino acids. From germline, CDR1 is MNHNY and CDR2 SVGAGI (reference sequence). V shed 2 bases and J 2 bases; nucleotides not matched to a gene: 3. The CDR3 DNA follows: TGTGCCAGCAGTTACCGGGGGGTCCCCTACGAGCAGTACTTC. This translates into CASSYRGVPYEQYF.

The table lists this clone with a few counts. The gene calls are TRBV5-4 and TRBJ1-2; 8 nucleotides align to TRBD1. CDR1 and CDR2 from the germline V gene are SGHNT and YYREEE (reference sequence). Trimming took 4 bases from V and 2 from J; bases not matched to a gene: 7. There are 15 residues in the CDR3. CDR3 DNA: TGTGCCAGCAGCCTCGGACAGGGAATAAACTATGGCTACACCTTC. It is translated as CASSLGQGINYGYTF.

This clone came up once. The chain employs TRBV28 and TRBJ2-1; 7 positions agree with TRBD1. V gave up 7 bases and J gave up 0 bases; unmatched junction bases: 9. The CDR3 runs to 16 residues. From germline, CDR1 is MDHEN and CDR2 SYDVKM. This CDR3 reads CASNPQGVGSYNEQFF. DNA of the CDR3: TGTGCCAGCAACCCTCAGGGGGTAGGCTCCTACAATGAGCAGTTCTTC.